These 20 T cell receptor beta chains share one sample of origin, sequenced in a study of T-cell memory formation after mild COVID-19. One entry per CDR3 protein, called by TCRdb with MiXCR from the 5' RACE reads. Of about 390,000 distinct CDR3 sequences listed, 15% to 20% are singletons. The sample consisted of PBMCs or a T cell subset sorted from them (not recorded which). Source of these receptors: a man aged 18-30 years who had mild COVID-19 (a few samples of this study predate the infection). Cell type and time point are not known.

About this clonotype itself: The junction departs from the called germline gene at one end, perhaps through a read error. The CDR3 DNA follows: TGCAGCGTTGAAGGGCAGCAGAACACTGAAGCTTTATTT. It encodes CSVEGQQNTEALF. The V and J genes are TRBV29-1 and TRBJ1-1; D is unresolved. The CDR3 spans 13 residues. Germline V gene sequence: CDR1 SQVTM, CDR2 ANQGSEA.

The table lists this clonotype with a few counts. The chain is built from TRBV6-5 and TRBJ2-5, with 11 positions matching TRBD2. The length of the CDR3 is 13 residues. Germline-derived CDR1 and CDR2 are MNHEY and SVGAGI. The V and J ends lost 7 bases and 9 bases, in that order; junction bases with no gene match: 7. The CDR3 DNA is TGTGCCAGCAACCCACTAGCGGGGGAGGCCCAGTACTTC. It encodes CASNPLAGEAQYF.

This sequence joins TRBV20-1 and TRBJ2-1; 8 bases agree with TRBD2. V shed 8 bases, J shed 9 bases, and the junction held 12 bases outside the gene matches. The length of the CDR3 is 13 residues. Germline values: CDR1 DFQATT, CDR2 SNEGSKA (reference sequence). The CDR3 here is CSLPRGASGEQFF. The CDR3 region has the DNA TGCAGTTTACCGCGGGGGGCCTCCGGTGAGCAGTTCTTC.

This clonotype was picked up a small number of times. V and J are TRBV28 and TRBJ1-6; D gene uncertain. Germline CDR1 is MDHEN and CDR2 is SYDVKM. The CDR3 loop spans 13 amino acids. V lost 3 bases and J lost 8, with 8 bases in between. The CDR3 bases are TGTGCCAGCAGTTTTTTCGGTTATTCACCCCTCCACTTT. Translation: CASSFFGYSPLHF. The entire variable domain, with the rest obtained from reference TRBV28 and TRBJ1-6, is as follows: DVKVTQSSRYLVKRTGEKVFLECVQDMDHENMFWYRQDPGLGLRLIYFSYDVKMKEKGDIPEGYSVSREKKERFSLILESASTNQTSMYLCASSFFGYSPLHFGNGTRLTVT.

This clonotype was seen a few times. The V call is TRBV11-1, the J call TRBJ1-2; weak D call: TRBD1 (6 bases). The CDR3 runs to 15 residues. V was shortened by 5 bases and J by 3 bases, with 16 bases between the two germline ends. CDR1 is SGHAT and CDR2 is FQDESV in the germline V gene (reference sequence). The CDR3 DNA sequence: TGTGCCAGCAGCCAGCGGGGGGCGCGTCACTATGGCTACACCTTC. Protein sequence: CASSQRGARHYGYTF.

A few counts support this clonotype. The chain couples TRBV6-2 or TRBV6-3 to TRBJ2-1; no clear D. Trimming took 2 bases from V and 7 from J, leaving 6 bases between them. This CDR3 has 12 amino acids. CDR1 is MNHEY, CDR2 SVGEGT, per germline. The CDR3 region has the DNA TGTGCCAGCAGTTACGCCTTGAATGAGCAGTTCTTC. Translated: CASSYALNEQFF.

The chain has TRBV7-7 and TRBJ2-5, with D possibly TRBD1 on 6 matching bases. The germline V gene encodes CDR1 SSHAT and CDR2 FNYEAQ (reference sequence). The CDR3 extends over 15 amino acids. The V end lost 5 bases, the J end lost 2 bases, and 15 bases lay between the germline ends. The chain's CDR3 is CASSATRGFQETQYF. The CDR3 DNA reads as TGTGCCAGCAGCGCAACCAGGGGATTTCAAGAGACCCAGTACTTC.

The J gene is TRBJ1-5, the V gene TRBV28; no definite D call. Germline CDR1 and CDR2: MDHEN and SYDVKM. The CDR3 totals 14 residues. V lost 6 bases to trimming and J lost 7 bases, with 16 bases between them. The CDR3 region has the DNA TGTGCCAGCAGCCCAGGTAGGGAGGACCAGCCCCAGCATTTT. It yields the protein CASSPGREDQPQHF.

The gene calls are TRBV5-1 and TRBJ1-6, with D perhaps matching TRBD1 (6 bases). V was trimmed by 4 bases and J by 6 bases, leaving 14 bases between them. Per the germline V gene, CDR1 is SGHRS and CDR2 is YFSETQ. The CDR3 totals 15 residues. The CDR3 bases are TGCGCCAGCAGCCCACTCCAGGGGCCTAATTCACCCCTCCACTTT. Its translation: CASSPLQGPNSPLHF.

In this sample, this clonotype turned up a few times. V is TRBV11-2 and J is TRBJ2-7; D not certain. This CDR3 is built from 13 residues. Trimming removed 3 bases at V and 3 bases at J, with 9 bases between. The V gene's germline CDR1 is SGHAT and CDR2 FQNNGV. CDR3 in amino acids: CASSFASYYEQYV. The CDR3, as DNA: TGTGCCAGCAGCTTCGCCAGTTACTACGAGCAGTACGTC.

In its sample, this clonotype was seen a few times. The chain is built from TRBV11-3 and TRBJ1-2, with D perhaps TRBD1 (6 bases). V was cut by 5 bases and J by 2 bases, with 12 bases left in between. Germline loops: CDR1 SGHNT, CDR2 YENEEA. CDR3 length equals 14 residues. The CDR3 DNA sequence: TGTGCCAGCAGCGCCTCAACAGGGAACTATGGCTACACCTTC. Residues: CASSASTGNYGYTF.

This clonotype was seen a handful of times. This rearrangement joins TRBV18 to TRBJ2-1, with D unclear. Per the germline V gene, CDR1 is KGHSH and CDR2 is LQKENI. The length of the CDR3 is 13 residues. Trimming took 4 bases from V and 8 from J, leaving 12 bases between them. The CDR3 region is CASSLRHGDEQFF. As DNA, the CDR3 is TGTGCCAGCTCACTACGACACGGAGATGAGCAGTTCTTC.

This clonotype was counted at least ten times. The chain uses TRBV12-3 or TRBV12-4 and TRBJ2-6, with unresolved D. Between the trimmed V and J ends, which lost 3 bases and 1 base, there was a span of 4 bases. The CDR3 runs to 14 residues. CDR3 nucleotides: TGTGCCAGCAGTTTCGAATCTGGGGCCAACGTCCTGACTTTC. Encoded protein: CASSFESGANVLTF.

This clonotype was detected many times. This CDR3 reads CASSGQQETQYF. The CDR3 DNA follows: TGTGCCAGCAGCGGACAGCAAGAGACCCAGTACTTC. The J gene is TRBJ2-5, the V gene TRBV7-6, with TRBD1 as a possible D gene (6 bases). Germline CDR1 reads SGHVS; CDR2 reads FNYEAQ. There are 12 residues in the CDR3. The V gene lost 5 bases and the J gene lost 2 bases, with 6 bases spanning the gap.

This clonotype appeared a few times. The rearrangement uses TRBV4-3 and TRBJ1-6, with a possible D match to TRBD1 (6 bases). Germline V gene sequence: CDR1 LGHNA, CDR2 YSLEER. Between the trimmed V and J ends, which lost 6 bases and 6 bases, there was a span of 15 bases. The CDR3 loop spans 15 amino acids. CDR3 sequence: CASRERTVTNSPLHF. The CDR3 DNA sequence: TGCGCCAGCAGGGAAAGGACAGTGACTAATTCACCCCTCCACTTT.

This clonotype was seen more than once but under ten times. The CDR3 nucleotides read TGTGCCAGCAGTGAATATGGCGCAGACCCTGAAGCTTTCTTT. Translated: CASSEYGADPEAFF. The genes are TRBV6-1 and TRBJ1-1; D ambiguous. V lost 2 bases and J 6 bases, leaving 13 bases between the germline ends. Germline V lookup: CDR1 MNHNS, CDR2 SASEGT. The CDR3 runs 14 residues.

The gene calls are TRBV7-2 and TRBJ1-6; D is unclear. Germline CDR1 reads SGHTA; CDR2 reads FQGNSA. The CDR3 runs to 14 residues. The ends were cut back, 1 base at V and 8 bases at J, with 9 bases in the middle. This CDR3 reads CASSLVVRDSPLHF. CDR3 coding DNA: TGTGCCAGCAGCTTAGTGGTGCGGGATTCACCCCTCCACTTT.

The table lists this clonotype with a few counts. This chain links TRBV5-1 with TRBJ1-1; no reliable D call. In germline, CDR1 is SGHRS, CDR2 YFSETQ. Trimming cost V 7 bases and J 1 base, with 14 bases left between them. CDR3 size: 14 residues. The CDR3, as DNA: TGCGCCAGCGGGTCTCAGGCGTCGAACACTGAAGCTTTCTTT. Translation gives CASGSQASNTEAFF. Looking up the rest from reference TRBV5-1 and TRBJ1-1 gives the full variable domain: KAGVTQTPRYLIKTRGQQVTLSCSPISGHRSVSWYQQTPGQGLQFLFEYFSETQRNKGNFPGRFSGRQFSNSRSEMNVSTLELGDSALYLCASGSQASNTEAFFGQGTRLTVV.

The chain combines TRBV6-2 or TRBV6-3 with TRBJ1-1; 7 nucleotides agree with TRBD1. Germline values: CDR1 MNHEY, CDR2 SVGEGT. The V segment lost 0 bases and the J segment 3 bases; nucleotides outside the gene matches: 7. This CDR3 spans 16 amino acids. In DNA, the CDR3 is TGTGCCAGCAGTTACTCCTCCGACAGGGAGGACACTGAAGCTTTCTTT. This translates into CASSYSSDREDTEAFF.

The chain has TRBV3-1 and TRBJ2-3; D ambiguous. The V gene lost 8 bases and the J gene lost 3 bases, with 12 bases spanning the gap. CDR1 is LGHDT and CDR2 is YNNKEL in the germline V gene (reference sequence). The CDR3 covers 13 residues. The CDR3 DNA reads as TGTGCCAGCGGGCCCCTTTGGACAGATACGCAGTATTTT. This codes for CASGPLWTDTQYF.